The entry that follows covers one TCR beta chain sequence. Participants spanned ages roughly 18 to 90 years and resided in roughly 22 US areas. In Cohort 3, a recovered donor had either two negative PCRs, clearance, or symptom resolution. Germline V gene lookup returns CDR1 LNHDA and CDR2 SQIVND (reference sequence). The length of the CDR3 is 12 residues. V lost 3 bases and J 12 bases, leaving 13 bases between the germline ends. Method: immunoSEQ multiplex PCR; TCRdb's copy keeps in-frame clones and lacks some. The profile shows under 300,000 clones, 88% of them singletons. This entry comes from a study of blood T cell repertoires in COVID-19.

What was sequenced was PBMCs or T cells enriched from blood (not recorded which). The TCR sequence derives from a woman between 45 and 65 years old who had recovered from COVID-19. The rearrangement joins TRBV19 to TRBJ2-3, with D perhaps matching TRBD2 (6 bases). The chain's CDR3 is CASSIPGSTQYF. The DNA for the CDR3 is TGTGCCAGTAGTATCCCCGGGAGTACTCAGTATTTT.